Sequencing of this T cell receptor (beta chain) was carried out in a study of sequential checkpoint blockade in melanoma. Study information: First-line arms were nivolumab then ipilimumab, or the reverse, randomized 1:1. Maintenance nivolumab came after either treatment sequence.

Noted treatment: randomized to nivolumab then ipilimumab (arm A) or the reverse (arm B). DNA-damaging chemotherapy had not been given to any patient beforehand. PBMC sorting kept live CD3+CD8+ cells without CD19 or CD56. Libraries were prepared by immunoSEQ multiplex PCR; TCRdb keeps only in-frame clonotypes and omits some of them. The sample contains about 27,000 clones, 60% to 85% of which appear only once. In germline, CDR1 is MNHEY, CDR2 SVGAGI. This CDR3 contains 16 residues. The specimen was CD8+ T cells sorted from blood (inferred from file names), collected from a patient given nivolumab and ipilimumab in sequence. The chain joins TRBV6-5 to TRBJ2-5; 8 bases map to TRBD1. The closer fit of TRBJ2-7 to the DNA end suggests the J call may be wrong. The origin of this receptor is a human donor with melanoma. The CDR3 DNA reads as TGTGCCAGCAGTTACTCCAGGACAGGGTGGAACTACGAGCAGTACTTC. This encodes CASSYSRTGWNYEQYF.